Described below is a single T cell receptor (beta chain) sequence and its context. Germline CDR1 is KGHSH and CDR2 is LQKENI. Trimming pared 2 bases from V and 2 bases from J, leaving 12 bases between. The CDR3 consists of 16 residues. The data were obtained in a study of blood T cell repertoires in COVID-19. Study-wide background: PBMCs, B-cell-depleted T cells, or T cells were the source of the cDNA or gDNA that made up the material.

Generated by immunoSEQ multiplex PCR, the TCRdb table keeps only in-frame clones and is missing some. The sample has about 58,000 clones, around 91% seen once. The chain employs TRBV18 and TRBJ1-4, with D unresolved. Source material: peripheral blood. The receptor's source is a man aged 55 to 70 with active COVID-19. Here the CDR3 reads CASSPKIGGTNEKLFF. Written as DNA, the CDR3 is TGTGCCAGCTCACCAAAGATTGGCGGGACTAATGAAAAACTGTTTTTT.